This T cell receptor beta chain is from a study of shared clonotypes between healthy human individuals. Study results and limitations: Investigators expected sequencing depth to affect clonotype sharing among donors.

TCRdb's copy holds only in-frame clones and misses some; the assay was immunoSEQ multiplex PCR. The sample lists some 2,400,000 clones, almost 96% seen once, with roughly 0.13% in the top ten. The table lists this clone with a few counts. The antigen is not known. The CDR3 has 14 residues. The junction had 4 bases not matched to a gene; V was cut back by 3 bases and J by 8 bases. CDR1 is LNHNV and CDR2 is YYDKDF in the germline V gene (reference sequence). Sequenced sample: naive CD4+ T cells sorted from blood. The subset was: CD45RA+ positively selected. The genes are TRBV15 and TRBJ2-1, with TRBD2 identical over 10 bases. The source of this sequence is a man younger than 30 in good health. The CDR3, as DNA: TGTGCCACCAGCAGTGGACTAGCGGTCTATGAGCAGTTCTTC. Protein product: CATSSGLAVYEQFF.